A selection of T cell receptor beta chains follows, all from one sample in a study of blood T cell repertoires in COVID-19. This table comes from immunoSEQ multiplex PCR, and its TCRdb copy is limited to in-frame clones, with some not included. The repertoire has about 150,000 clones, 75% to 85% of them found once; the top ten carry about 7%. Sequences were obtained from peripheral blood. The source is a woman aged 45-59 years in a cohort sampled during active or convalescent COVID-19. Each CDR3 is given with its conserved first and last residue. Fields, in order: V gene, J gene, CDR3 protein.

v_call: TRBV5-6
j_call: TRBJ2-7
cdr3_aa: CASSLAGPYEQYF

v_call: TRBV7-3
j_call: TRBJ1-1
cdr3_aa: CASSLRRPGQEPRNTEAFF

v_call: TRBV18
j_call: TRBJ2-3
cdr3_aa: CASSTGTSGTRSTQYF

v_call: TRBV15
j_call: TRBJ1-2
cdr3_aa: CATSRRDSGYTF

v_call: TRBV18
j_call: TRBJ2-3
cdr3_aa: CASSPLAGDPTDTQYF

v_call: TRBV30
j_call: TRBJ1-2
cdr3_aa: CAWSVGQDYGYTF

v_call: TRBV19
j_call: TRBJ2-7
cdr3_aa: CASTPDRQRSSYEQYF

v_call: TRBV19
j_call: TRBJ2-7
cdr3_aa: CASSIPGQGFEQYF

v_call: TRBV5-1
j_call: TRBJ2-3
cdr3_aa: CASQGATDTQYF

v_call: TRBV25-1
j_call: TRBJ1-5
cdr3_aa: CASSEVGAQPQHF

v_call: TRBV13
j_call: TRBJ2-1
cdr3_aa: CASSFRTSGFNEQFF

v_call: TRBV19
j_call: TRBJ1-2
cdr3_aa: CASSIDLAGTDYGYTF

v_call: TRBV5-4
j_call: TRBJ2-7
cdr3_aa: CASSLAGIPYEQYF

v_call: TRBV11-2
j_call: TRBJ2-2
cdr3_aa: CASSRLAGGNANTGELFF

v_call: TRBV30
j_call: TRBJ1-5
cdr3_aa: CAWSAGVDQPQHF

v_call: TRBV27
j_call: TRBJ1-4
cdr3_aa: CASSLGVATNEKLFF

v_call: TRBV29-1
j_call: TRBJ2-7
cdr3_aa: CSVARVPINEQYF

v_call: TRBV4-1
j_call: TRBJ1-2
cdr3_aa: CASSLTSTGNYGYTF

v_call: TRBV7-3
j_call: TRBJ2-1
cdr3_aa: CASSLELYNEQFF

v_call: TRBV7-3
j_call: TRBJ1-2
cdr3_aa: CASSLSAGDYGYTF

v_call: TRBV5-3
j_call: TRBJ1-1
cdr3_aa: CARSHPAGLEAFF

v_call: TRBV3-1/TRBV3-2
j_call: TRBJ1-2
cdr3_aa: CASSVGQGAVGYTF

v_call: TRBV7-2
j_call: TRBJ1-6
cdr3_aa: CASSPQGPRGSLLSPLHF

v_call: TRBV5-1
j_call: TRBJ2-5
cdr3_aa: CASSLGTSGGHETQYF

v_call: TRBV6-6
j_call: TRBJ2-5
cdr3_aa: CASSYGGAGETQYF

v_call: TRBV7-2
j_call: TRBJ2-5
cdr3_aa: CASSLDPETQYF

v_call: TRBV7-2
j_call: TRBJ2-1
cdr3_aa: CASSFGTSGGHNEQFF

v_call: TRBV19
j_call: TRBJ1-1
cdr3_aa: CASSRQGGAGTEAFF

v_call: TRBV5-4
j_call: TRBJ2-5
cdr3_aa: CASSLSSFGETQYF

v_call: TRBV6-2/TRBV6-3
j_call: TRBJ2-6
cdr3_aa: CASSWTGRGGANVLTF

v_call: TRBV7-8
j_call: TRBJ2-5
cdr3_aa: CASSIQGARETQYF

v_call: TRBV18
j_call: TRBJ1-6
cdr3_aa: CASSRGDRGPSPLHF

v_call: TRBV7-7
j_call: TRBJ1-4
cdr3_aa: CASSLGTGGNEKLFF

v_call: TRBV18
j_call: TRBJ1-3
cdr3_aa: CASSPGQAFSGNTIYF

v_call: TRBV7-9
j_call: TRBJ2-1
cdr3_aa: CASSPQGYNEQFF

v_call: TRBV9
j_call: TRBJ2-5
cdr3_aa: CASSVDSGDNRGETQYF

v_call: TRBV28
j_call: TRBJ1-5
cdr3_aa: CASSGTLRQPQHF

v_call: TRBV7-6
j_call: TRBJ1-3
cdr3_aa: CASSPQKTGPTGNTIYF

v_call: TRBV5-6
j_call: TRBJ2-5
cdr3_aa: CASSLGRQGETQYF

v_call: TRBV7-2
j_call: TRBJ2-5
cdr3_aa: CASSLTSGGWETQYF

v_call: TRBV25-1
j_call: TRBJ1-6
cdr3_aa: CASSEYKGASSPLHF

v_call: TRBV10-3
j_call: TRBJ1-4
cdr3_aa: CAISVGGAGGEKLFF

v_call: TRBV4-3
j_call: TRBJ1-6
cdr3_aa: CASRSGDPNSPLHF

v_call: TRBV24-1
j_call: TRBJ2-3
cdr3_aa: CATSPQGGTDTQYF

v_call: TRBV4-3
j_call: TRBJ1-5
cdr3_aa: CASSLQLNQPQHF